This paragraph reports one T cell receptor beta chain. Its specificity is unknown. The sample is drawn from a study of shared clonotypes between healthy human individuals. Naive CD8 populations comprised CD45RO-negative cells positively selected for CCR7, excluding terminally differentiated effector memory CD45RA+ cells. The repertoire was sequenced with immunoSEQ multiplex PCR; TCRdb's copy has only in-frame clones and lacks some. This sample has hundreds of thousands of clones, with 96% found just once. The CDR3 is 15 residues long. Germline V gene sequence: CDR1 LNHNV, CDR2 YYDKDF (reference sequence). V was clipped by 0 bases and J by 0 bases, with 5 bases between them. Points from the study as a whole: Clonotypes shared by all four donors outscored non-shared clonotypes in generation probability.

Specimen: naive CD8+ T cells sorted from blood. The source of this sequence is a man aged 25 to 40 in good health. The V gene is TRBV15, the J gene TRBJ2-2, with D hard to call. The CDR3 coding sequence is TGTGCCACCAGCAGAGAGCGGCCGAACACCGGGGAGCTGTTTTTT. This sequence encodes CATSRERPNTGELFF.